This TCR beta chain was captured by sequencing in a study of regulatory T cells in long-lasting Graves disease. Findings and caveats of the study: Only a small sample size was used, which may have cut accuracy. Graves' patients with persistent disease showed TCR diversity lower than patients newly diagnosed.

About this clonotype itself: Antigen: not known. A much larger clone sits a single nucleotide away, making a read error possible.

Assembly of TCR beta libraries relied on iRepertoire HTBI primers together with Arm-PCR of CDR3 regions. TCRdb independently ran MiXCR on the multiplex PCR reads; one entry per CDR3 protein. The sample holds roughly 450,000 distinct CDR3 sequences, 20% to 25% seen once. Indicated time point: persistent/refractory GD, antithyroid drugs over 5 years with positive TRAb. Extracted RNA from PBMCs served as the source of the TCR library. This receptor was taken from a female donor with Graves disease. This material consisted of peripheral blood mononuclear cells (PBMCs), taken when the disease was refractory, from a patient treated with antithyroid drugs.

As DNA, the CDR3 is TGTGCCAGCAGTTCCGATGTACTAGCTTATTCCATCTACGAGCAGTACTTC. Amino acid sequence: CASSSDVLAYSIYEQYF. The rearrangement uses TRBV28 and TRBJ2-7, with D possibly matching TRBD2 (6 bases). The CDR3 sequence is 17 residues long. The V end lost 4 bases, the J end lost 3 bases, and 22 bases lay between the germline ends. Per germline, CDR1 MDHEN and CDR2 SYDVKM.